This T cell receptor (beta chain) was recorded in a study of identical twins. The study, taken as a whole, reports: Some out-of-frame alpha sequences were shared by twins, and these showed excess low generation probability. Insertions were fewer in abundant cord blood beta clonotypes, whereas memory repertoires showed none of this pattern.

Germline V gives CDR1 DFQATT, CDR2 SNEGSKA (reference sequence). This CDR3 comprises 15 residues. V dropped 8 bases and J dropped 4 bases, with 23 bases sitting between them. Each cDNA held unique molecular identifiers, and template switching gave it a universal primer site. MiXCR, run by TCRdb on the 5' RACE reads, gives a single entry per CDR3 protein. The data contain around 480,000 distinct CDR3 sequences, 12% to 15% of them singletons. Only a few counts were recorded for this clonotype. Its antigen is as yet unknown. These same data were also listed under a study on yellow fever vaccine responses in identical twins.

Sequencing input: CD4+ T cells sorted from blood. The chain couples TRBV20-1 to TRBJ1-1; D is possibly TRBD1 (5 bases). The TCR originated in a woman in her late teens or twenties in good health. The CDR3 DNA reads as TGCAGTCCTCTAAGCACCGGGGGGTGGGGCACTGAAGCTTTCTTT. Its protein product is CSPLSTGGWGTEAFF.